Listed below are T cell receptor beta chains from one sample, sequenced in a study of shared clonotypes between healthy human individuals. Sequencing was performed with immunoSEQ multiplex PCR; in TCRdb, only in-frame clones are kept and a portion is missing. Here the sample spans about 2.3 million clones, more than 80% being singletons. The material sequenced was naive CD4+ T cells from PBMCs. The receptor set was obtained from a man between 18 and 29 years old in good health. Some clones in this sample may be carry-over from other donors' samples. Both conserved end residues are part of each CDR3. A D gene is named only where the DNA matches it firmly. Expanded clones get a size class; other rows say once, few or many, or leave the size out.

>NA|TRBJ2-7|NA|TRBV29-1
CSLGVGDEQYF
TGCAGCCTCGGGGTAGGCGACGAGCAGTACTTC
>NA|TRBJ1-4|NA|TRBV4-1
CASSQGGEEKLFF
TGCGCCAGCAGCCAGGGGGGAGAGGAAAAACTGTTTTTT
>NA|TRBJ2-7|once|TRBV5-1
CASSLAPGVSYEQYF
TGCGCCAGCAGCTTGGCTCCCGGGGTCTCCTACGAGCAGTACTTC
>TRBD1|TRBJ1-1|NA|TRBV28
CATTGDGGTEAFF
TGTGCCACGACAGGGGACGGGGGAACTGAAGCTTTCTTT
>TRBD2|TRBJ2-2|NA|TRBV6-6
CAGQTSVNTGELFF
TGTGCCGGACAAACTAGCGTGAACACCGGGGAGCTGTTTTTT
>NA|TRBJ2-3|NA|TRBV28
CASTLGEVATQYF
TGTGCCAGCACTCTCGGGGAAGTTGCTACGCAGTATTTT
>NA|TRBJ2-3|NA|TRBV11-1
CASSSFGSRDGTDTQYF
TGTGCCAGCAGCTCTTTCGGGAGTAGGGACGGCACAGATACGCAGTATTTT
>TRBD1|TRBJ2-1|NA|TRBV18
CASSPYLDRDNEQFF
TGTGCCAGCTCACCTTATTTGGACAGGGACAATGAGCAGTTCTTC
>NA|TRBJ2-7|NA|TRBV11-2
CASSPIPAYEQYF
TGTGCCAGCAGCCCCATCCCAGCCTACGAGCAGTACTTC
>TRBD2|TRBJ2-3|NA|TRBV5-1
CASSFTSGREDTQYF
TGCGCCAGCAGCTTCACTAGCGGGAGGGAAGATACGCAGTATTTT
>NA|TRBJ1-2|once|TRBV6-6
CASSYGTARRGGYTF
TGTGCCAGCAGCTACGGGACTGCCCGACGGGGTGGCTACACCTTC